This T cell receptor beta chain was profiled in a study of cytomegalovirus exposure and HLA in healthy donors. Broader study findings: Associated with HLA alleles at 0.05 false discovery rate in a later analysis were some 18,000 TCR beta sequences.

Turning to this clone: Antigen specificity is unknown.

This CDR3 contains 23 residues. With 1 base clipped from V and 1 base from J, the junction kept 23 bases outside the gene matches. Germline CDR1 is SGHRS and CDR2 is YFSETQ. Amplification used 60 Vbeta primers and 13 Jbeta primers. Measured with immunoSEQ multiplex PCR; TCRdb has only the in-frame clones, and not every one. The table lists 120,000 or so clones, around 85% of them singletons. This sequence originates from a man aged 18 to 30 in good health and CMV-seropositive. What was sequenced was PBMCs. The V call is TRBV5-1, the J call TRBJ2-1; TRBD2 agrees at 10 bases. This chain's CDR3 is CASSLPKNPRTSGMNRSYNEQFF. The CDR3 DNA reads TGCGCCAGCAGCTTGCCGAAAAATCCTAGGACTAGCGGCATGAACAGGTCCTACAATGAGCAGTTCTTC.